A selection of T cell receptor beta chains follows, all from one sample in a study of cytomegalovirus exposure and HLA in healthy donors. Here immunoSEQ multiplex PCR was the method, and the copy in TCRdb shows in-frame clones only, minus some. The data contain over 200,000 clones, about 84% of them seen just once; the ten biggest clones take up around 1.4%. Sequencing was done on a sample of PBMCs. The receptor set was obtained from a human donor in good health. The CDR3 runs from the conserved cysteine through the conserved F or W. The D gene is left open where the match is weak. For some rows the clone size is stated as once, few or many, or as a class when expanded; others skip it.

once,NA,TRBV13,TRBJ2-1,CASSRGPNNEQFF,TGTGCCAGCAGCCGAGGTCCTAACAATGAGCAGTTCTTC
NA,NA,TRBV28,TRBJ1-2,CASSFVSGYTF,TGTGCCAGCAGTTTTGTTAGTGGCTACACCTTC
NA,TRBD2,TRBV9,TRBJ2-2,CASSVPGLAGGGELFF,TGTGCCAGCAGCGTTCCGGGACTAGCGGGAGGGGGGGAGCTGTTTTTT
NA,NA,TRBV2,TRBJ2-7,CASLGVSRSSYEQYF,TGTGCCAGCTTGGGAGTGAGCCGGAGCTCCTACGAGCAGTACTTC
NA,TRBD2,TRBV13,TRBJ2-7,CASSFPWTSGRGSYEQYF,TGTGCCAGCAGCTTTCCTTGGACTAGCGGGAGGGGTTCCTACGAGCAGTACTTC
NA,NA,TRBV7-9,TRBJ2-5,CASSLAGAIQETQYF,TGTGCCAGCAGCTTAGCGGGGGCCATCCAAGAGACCCAGTACTTC
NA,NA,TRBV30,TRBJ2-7,CAWSVRIQGEQYF,TGTGCCTGGAGTGTACGAATACAGGGCGAGCAGTACTTC
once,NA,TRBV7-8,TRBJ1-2,CASSFGVDYGYTF,TGTGCCAGCAGCTTCGGGGTTGACTATGGCTACACCTTC
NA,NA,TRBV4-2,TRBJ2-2,CASSQASTGELFF,TGTGCCAGCAGCCAAGCCAGCACCGGGGAGCTGTTTTTT
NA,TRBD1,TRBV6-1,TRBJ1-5,CASSGGQGKQPQHF,TGTGCCAGCAGTGGGGGACAGGGAAAACAGCCCCAGCATTTT
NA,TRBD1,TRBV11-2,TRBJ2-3,CASSLTGTGALTQYF,TGTGCCAGCAGCCTGACCGGGACAGGGGCCCTTACGCAGTATTTT
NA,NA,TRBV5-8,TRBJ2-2,CASSLSSSSLNTGELFF,TGTGCCAGCAGCTTGTCTTCTAGCAGCCTTAACACCGGGGAGCTGTTTTTT
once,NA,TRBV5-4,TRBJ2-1,CASSFRDQNNEQFF,TGTGCCAGCAGCTTCCGGGATCAGAACAATGAGCAGTTCTTC
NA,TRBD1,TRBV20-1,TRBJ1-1,CSAKDREAFF,TGCAGTGCTAAGGACAGGGAAGCTTTCTTT
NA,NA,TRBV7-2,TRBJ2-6,CASSSPGFSGANVLTF,TGTGCCAGCAGCTCACCGGGGTTCTCTGGGGCCAACGTCCTGACTTTC
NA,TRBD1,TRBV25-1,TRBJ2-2,CASSPAGGTGELFF,TGTGCCAGCAGTCCGGCAGGGGGCACCGGGGAGCTGTTTTTT
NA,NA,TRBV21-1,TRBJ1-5,CASSKRGETGCNQPQHF,TGTGCCAGCAGCAAAAGGGGGGAGACAGGGTGTAATCAGCCCCAGCATTTT
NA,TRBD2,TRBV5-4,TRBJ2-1,CASSSGRGSYNEQFF,TGTGCCAGCAGCTCCGGGAGGGGGTCCTACAATGAGCAGTTCTTC
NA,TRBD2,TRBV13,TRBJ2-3,CASSLLAGVVTDTQYF,TGTGCCAGCAGCCTGCTAGCGGGAGTGGTGACAGATACGCAGTATTTT
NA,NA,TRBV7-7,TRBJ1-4,CASSRSTHEKLFF,TGTGCTAGCAGCCGGTCCACTCATGAAAAACTGTTTTTT
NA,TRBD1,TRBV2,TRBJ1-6,CASIGGTGGNSPLHF,TGTGCCAGCATTGGGGGGACAGGTGGTAATTCACCCCTCCACTTT
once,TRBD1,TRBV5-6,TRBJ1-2,CASINPTGISGNYGYTF,TGTGCCAGCATCAACCCGACAGGGATATCTGGAAATTATGGCTACACCTTC
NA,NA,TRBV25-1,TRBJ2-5,CASSEPGKETQYF,TGTGCCAGCAGTGAACCGGGTAAAGAGACCCAGTACTTC
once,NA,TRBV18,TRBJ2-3,CASSPYGDTQYF,TGTGCCAGCTCACCATACGGAGATACGCAGTATTTT
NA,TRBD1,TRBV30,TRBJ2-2,CAWGDRGQAGELFF,TGTGCCTGGGGGGACAGGGGGCAGGCCGGGGAGCTGTTTTTT
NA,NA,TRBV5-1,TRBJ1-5,CASSLGSGRRGNNQPQHF,TGCGCCAGCAGCTTGGGAAGCGGGCGAAGAGGCAACAATCAGCCCCAGCATTTT
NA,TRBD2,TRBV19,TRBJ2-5,CASSQREQETQYF,TGTGCCAGTAGCCAGCGGGAACAAGAGACCCAGTACTTC
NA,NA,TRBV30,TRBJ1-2,CAWTPHPGDGYTF,TGTGCCTGGACCCCCCACCCCGGGGATGGCTACACCTTC
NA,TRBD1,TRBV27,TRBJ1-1,CASSSRTGTTEAFF,TGTGCCAGCAGTTCACGGACAGGGACGACTGAAGCTTTCTTT
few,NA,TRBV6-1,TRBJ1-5,CASRRGGGNQPQHF,TGTGCCAGCAGGAGGGGGGGTGGCAATCAGCCCCAGCATTTT
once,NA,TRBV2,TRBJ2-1,CASSDEGRGEQFF,TGTGCCAGCAGTGACGAGGGGCGGGGTGAGCAGTTCTTC
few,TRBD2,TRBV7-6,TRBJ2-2,CASSPAGLAGELFF,TGTGCCAGCAGCCCGGCCGGACTAGCCGGGGAGCTGTTTTTT
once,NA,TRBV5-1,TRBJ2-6,CASSLDRGGGANVLTF,TGCGCCAGCAGCTTGGACAGGGGGGGTGGGGCCAACGTCCTGACTTTC
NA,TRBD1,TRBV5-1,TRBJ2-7,CASSLGRAGGSDEQYF,TGCGCCAGCAGCTTGGGAAGGGCAGGGGGCTCTGACGAGCAGTACTTC
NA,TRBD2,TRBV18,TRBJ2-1,CSGAAGENNEQFF,TGCAGTGGGGCAGCGGGAGAAAATAATGAGCAGTTCTTC
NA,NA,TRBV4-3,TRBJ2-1,CASSQLGGPDNEQFF,TGCGCCAGCAGCCAATTAGGAGGACCAGACAATGAGCAGTTCTTC
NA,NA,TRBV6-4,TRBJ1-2,CASRLDRATGENYGYTF,TGTGCCAGCAGGCTCGACCGGGCCACAGGAGAAAACTATGGCTACACCTTC
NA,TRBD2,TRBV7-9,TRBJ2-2,CASILIAGTGELFF,TGTGCCAGCATCCTAATAGCGGGCACCGGGGAGCTGTTTTTT
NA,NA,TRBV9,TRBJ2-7,CASSVDQGTYEQYF,TGTGCCAGCAGCGTAGACCAGGGGACCTACGAGCAGTACTTC
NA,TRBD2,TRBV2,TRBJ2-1,CASRSGLGEYNEQFF,TGTGCCAGCAGATCGGGACTAGGGGAGTACAATGAGCAGTTCTTC
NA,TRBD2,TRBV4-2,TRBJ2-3,CASSQDLAGGSTDTQYF,TGTGCCAGCAGCCAAGATCTCGCGGGAGGCTCCACAGATACGCAGTATTTT
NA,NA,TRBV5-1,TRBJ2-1,CASRLIGGGVYNEQFF,TGCGCCAGCAGGCTAATAGGGGGTGGGGTCTACAATGAGCAGTTCTTC
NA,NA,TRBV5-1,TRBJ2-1,CASSLAPKSSYNEQFF,TGCGCCAGCAGCTTGGCACCTAAGAGCTCCTACAATGAGCAGTTCTTC
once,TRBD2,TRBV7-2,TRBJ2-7,CASSLASGRSYEQYF,TGTGCCAGCAGCTTAGCGAGCGGGAGGTCCTACGAGCAGTACTTC
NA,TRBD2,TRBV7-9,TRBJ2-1,CASSLVGTNNEQFF,TGTGCCAGCAGCTTAGTGGGGACTAACAATGAGCAGTTCTTC
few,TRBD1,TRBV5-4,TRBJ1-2,CASSLRHRGDYGYTF,TGTGCCAGCAGCTTACGCCACAGGGGTGACTATGGCTACACCTTC
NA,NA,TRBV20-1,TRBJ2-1,CSARGGREQFF,TGCAGTGCTAGGGGGGGACGGGAGCAGTTCTTC
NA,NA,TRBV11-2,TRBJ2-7,CASSPPPRRGEQHF,TGTGCCAGCAGCCCACCCCCCCGGCGAGGAGAGCAGCACTTC
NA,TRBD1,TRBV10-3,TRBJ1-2,CAIRNTPTGVDYGYTF,TGTGCCATCAGAAATACCCCGACAGGGGTTGACTATGGCTACACCTTC
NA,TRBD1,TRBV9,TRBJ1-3,CASQGVRNTIYF,TGTGCCAGCCAGGGGGTAAGAAACACCATATATTTT